This T cell receptor beta chain was recovered during a study of Ad26.COV2.S vaccination and SARS-CoV-2 variants. The repertoire was sequenced with immunoSEQ multiplex PCR; TCRdb's copy has only in-frame clones and lacks some. The sample has 300,000 to 400,000 clones; around 83% are singletons. The CDR3 has 16 amino acids. V dropped 7 bases and J dropped 5 bases, with 23 bases sitting between them. Germline-derived CDR1 and CDR2 are LGHDT and YNNKEL (reference sequence). The treatment: around 19 received Ad26.COV2.S at low or high dose, single or two shots; a few received placebo; per-sample allocation not given. Day 63 after the first injection of vaccine or placebo was the sampling time.

This chain links TRBV3-1 (or the pseudogene TRBV3-2) with TRBJ1-2, with D possibly TRBD1 on 6 matching bases. The clonotype was recovered from a person aged 18-60 years who received the Ad26.COV2.S COVID-19 vaccine or a placebo. The sequenced sample was peripheral blood, obtained in a trial of Ad26.COV2.S vaccine versus placebo. The CDR3 DNA sequence: TGTGCCAGCAACGGAGGGGGGACGGAGAAAAGGTATGGCTACACCTTC. Its translation: CASNGGGTEKRYGYTF.